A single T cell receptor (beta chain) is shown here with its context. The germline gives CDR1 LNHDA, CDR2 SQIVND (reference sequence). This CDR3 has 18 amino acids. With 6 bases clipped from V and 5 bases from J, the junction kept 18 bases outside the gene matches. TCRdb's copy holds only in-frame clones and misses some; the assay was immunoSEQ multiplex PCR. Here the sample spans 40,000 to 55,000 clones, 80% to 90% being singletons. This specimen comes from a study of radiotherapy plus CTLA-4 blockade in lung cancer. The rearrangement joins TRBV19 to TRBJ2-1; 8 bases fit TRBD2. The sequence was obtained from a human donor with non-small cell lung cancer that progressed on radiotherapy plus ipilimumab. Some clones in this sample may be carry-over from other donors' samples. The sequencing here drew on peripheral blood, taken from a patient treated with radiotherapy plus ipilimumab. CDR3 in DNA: TGTGCCAGTAGGAGGCAACCCGTACGGGAGGGCACCCACAATGAGCAGTTCTTC. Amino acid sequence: CASRRQPVREGTHNEQFF.